This T cell receptor beta chain was captured by sequencing in a study of cytomegalovirus exposure and HLA in healthy donors. The PCR had 60 Vbeta and 13 Jbeta primers. The data were produced by immunoSEQ multiplex PCR, yet TCRdb's version contains in-frame clones alone and is incomplete. Across 200,000 or so clones, the top ten clones capture roughly 1.1% of the sample. Points on this clone: The antigen remains undetermined.

Germline V gene sequence: CDR1 MNHEY, CDR2 SMNVEV (reference sequence). The CDR3 is 14 residues long. With V trimmed by 6 bases and J by 3 bases, 7 bases remained unmatched. Study findings and constraints: An analysis that was carried out later associated 16,951 TCR beta sequences with HLA alleles at 0.05 false discovery rate. The study had only CMV serostatus as immune exposure information.

This sequence was found in a girl aged 2-10 years in good health and CMV-seropositive. The sequenced material came from PBMCs. This chain connects TRBV27 to TRBJ2-5; TRBD1 matches 7 bases. CDR3 region: CASRKRTGEETQYF. CDR3 DNA: TGTGCCAGCAGGAAAAGAACAGGGGAAGAGACCCAGTACTTC.